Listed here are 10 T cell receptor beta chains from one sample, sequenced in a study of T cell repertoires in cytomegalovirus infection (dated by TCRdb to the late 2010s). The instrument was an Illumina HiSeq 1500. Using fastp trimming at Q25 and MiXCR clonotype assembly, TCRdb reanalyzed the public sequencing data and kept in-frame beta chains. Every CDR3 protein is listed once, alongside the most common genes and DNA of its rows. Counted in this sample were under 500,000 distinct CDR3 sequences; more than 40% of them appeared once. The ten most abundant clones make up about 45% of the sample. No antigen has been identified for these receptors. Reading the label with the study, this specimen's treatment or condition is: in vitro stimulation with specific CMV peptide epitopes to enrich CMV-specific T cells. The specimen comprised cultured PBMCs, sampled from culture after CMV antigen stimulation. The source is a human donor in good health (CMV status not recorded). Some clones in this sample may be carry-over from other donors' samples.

Written as DNA, the CDR3 is TGTGCCAGCAGCCCGGACGGGACGGGGAACACTGAAGCTTTCTTT. This gives the protein CASSPDGTGNTEAFF. The chain has TRBV5-4 and TRBJ1-1; D is possibly TRBD1 (5 bases). The germline CDR1 and CDR2 sequences are SGHNT and YYREEE (reference sequence). Trimming left V 4 bases short and J 1 base short, with 14 bases between. The CDR3 is made up of 15 amino acids.

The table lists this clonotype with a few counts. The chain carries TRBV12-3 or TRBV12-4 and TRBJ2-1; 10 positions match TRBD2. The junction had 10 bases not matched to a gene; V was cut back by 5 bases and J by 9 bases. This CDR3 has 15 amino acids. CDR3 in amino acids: CASSGGLAKRGEQFF. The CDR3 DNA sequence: TGTGCCAGCAGTGGGGGACTAGCGAAACGGGGTGAGCAGTTCTTC.

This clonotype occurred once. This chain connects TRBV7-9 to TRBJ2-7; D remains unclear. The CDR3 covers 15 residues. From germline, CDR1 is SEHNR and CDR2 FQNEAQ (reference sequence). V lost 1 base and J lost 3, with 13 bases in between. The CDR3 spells CASSLELGPSYEQYF. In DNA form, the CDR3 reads TGTGCCAGCAGCTTAGAATTAGGGCCGAGCTACGAGCAGTACTTC.

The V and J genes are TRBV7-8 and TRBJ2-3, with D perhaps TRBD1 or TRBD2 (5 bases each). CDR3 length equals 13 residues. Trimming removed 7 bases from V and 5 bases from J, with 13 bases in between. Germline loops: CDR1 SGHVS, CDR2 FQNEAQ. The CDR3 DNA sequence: TGTGCCAGCACGGGCAGGGCGGGAGATACGCAGTATTTT. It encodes CASTGRAGDTQYF.

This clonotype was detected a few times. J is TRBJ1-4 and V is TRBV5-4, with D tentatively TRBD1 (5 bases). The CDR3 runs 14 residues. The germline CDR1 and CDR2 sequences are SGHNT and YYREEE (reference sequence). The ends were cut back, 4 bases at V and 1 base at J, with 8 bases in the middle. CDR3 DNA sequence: TGTGCCAGCAGCGCACAGGAAACTAATGAAAAACTGTTTTTT. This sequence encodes CASSAQETNEKLFF.

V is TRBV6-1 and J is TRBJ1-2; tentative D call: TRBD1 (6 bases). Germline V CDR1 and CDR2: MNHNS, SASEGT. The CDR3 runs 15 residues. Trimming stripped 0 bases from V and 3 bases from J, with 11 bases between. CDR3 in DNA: TGTGCCAGCAGTGAAGCGTGGGGGCAGGACTATGGCTACACCTTC. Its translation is CASSEAWGQDYGYTF.

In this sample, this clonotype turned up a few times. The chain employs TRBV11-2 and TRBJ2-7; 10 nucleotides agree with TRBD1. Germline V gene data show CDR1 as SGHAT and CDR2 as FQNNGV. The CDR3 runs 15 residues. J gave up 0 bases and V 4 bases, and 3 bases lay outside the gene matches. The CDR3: CASSSRTGGSYEQYF. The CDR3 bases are TGTGCCAGCAGCTCCCGGACAGGGGGCTCCTACGAGCAGTACTTC. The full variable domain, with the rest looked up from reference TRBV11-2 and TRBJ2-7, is EAGVAQSPRYKIIEKRQSVAFWCNPISGHATLYWYQQILGQGPKLLIQFQNNGVVDDSQLPKDRFSAERLKGVDSTLKIQPAKLEDSAVYLCASSSRTGGSYEQYFGPGTRLTVT.

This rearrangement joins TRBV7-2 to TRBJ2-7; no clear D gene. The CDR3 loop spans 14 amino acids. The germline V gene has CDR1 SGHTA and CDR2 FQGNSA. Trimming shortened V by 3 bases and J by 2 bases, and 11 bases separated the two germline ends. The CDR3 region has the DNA TGTGCCAGCAGCTTTAGAACAGCCACCTACGAGCAGTACTTC. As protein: CASSFRTATYEQYF. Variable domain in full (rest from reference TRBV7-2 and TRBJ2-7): GAGVSQSPSNKVTEKGKDVELRCDPISGHTALYWYRQSLGQGLEFLIYFQGNSAPDKSGLPSDRFSAERTGGSVSTLTIQRTQQEDSAVYLCASSFRTATYEQYFGPGTRLTVT.

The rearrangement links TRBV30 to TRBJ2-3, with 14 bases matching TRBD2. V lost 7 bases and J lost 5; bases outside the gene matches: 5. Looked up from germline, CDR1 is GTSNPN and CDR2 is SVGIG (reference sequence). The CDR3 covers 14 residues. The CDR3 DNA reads TGTGCCTCCCCGGGACTAGCGGGAGTAGATACGCAGTATTTT. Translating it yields CASPGLAGVDTQYF.

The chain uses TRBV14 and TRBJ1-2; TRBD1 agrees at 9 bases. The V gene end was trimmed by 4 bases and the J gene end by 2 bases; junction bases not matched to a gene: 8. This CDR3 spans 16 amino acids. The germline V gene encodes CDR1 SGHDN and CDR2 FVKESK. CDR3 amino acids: CASSPEFGTGNYGYTF. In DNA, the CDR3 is TGTGCCAGCAGCCCGGAATTTGGGACAGGGAACTATGGCTACACCTTC.